Below, one T cell receptor beta chain is given with its context. The antigen it binds to is not known. The sample holds no much larger clone one base away, and base qualities are not on file. A single peripheral blood draw of about 116 mL on average was collected from each donor into heparinised tubes. A BD FACSAria II was used to sort naive, central memory, regulatory and stem cell-like memory CD4+ T cells with a panel that included CD45RO, CCR7, CD25, CD127, CD95 and CD27. A purity above 98% was achieved for all sorted populations. PBMCs were isolated right away by Lymphoprep density gradient centrifugation and were stained directly, without culture. To minimize batch effects, samples were stained and sorted in pairs, one healthy donor with one patient per experiment. The entire isolated RNA was reverse transcribed using the High Capacity cDNA Reverse Transcription Kit, and thus expressed TCRB transcripts were sequenced. Deep immunoSEQ sequencing was applied to naive, central memory and regulatory T cell samples, giving an average of about 3.7 million total reads per sample. After sorted cells were lysed in RLT buffer, RNA was extracted with DNase-treated RNeasy Micro or Mini kits, with the choice depending on cell number. To prevent cross-contamination, each cell subset was processed individually, whereas patient and healthy donor samples were processed jointly. Using the immunoSEQ multiplex PCR, TCRB sequences were amplified from cDNA into 87-bp fragments spanning the CDR3 region. Sequencing of the amplicons was done on the Illumina HiSeq platform. The study's processing was this. PCR bias was corrected computationally using synthetic template baselines, and reads within Hamming distance 2 were collapsed, with unmergeable singletons discarded. By aligning reads against IMGT, V, D and J genes, CDR3 length, and insertions or deletions at six rearrangement sites were assigned. Clonotype counts were normalized to sorted cell number within each subset before computing true diversity and Gini coefficients with the tcR R package. The overlap coefficient, calculated on TCRB nucleotide sequences, was used to quantify repertoire sharing. Out-of-frame TCRB sequences from naive cells were analyzed as a proxy for the pre-selection repertoire. The clones in this table, taken by TCRdb from immuneACCESS, are in-frame only. Not every clone is retained; where verified, under half of the shortfall comes from an unresolved V gene, and the cause of the rest is unknown. V, J and clone size were drawn from that table, and D and trimming were deduced from the DNA. For this sample there are 330,000 or so clones; 15% to 20% appear just once. About 0.045% of the sample is held by the ten biggest clonotypes.

The source of the sample is a study of beta chain features in type 1 diabetes (dated 2018 in TCRdb). Broadly, across the study: No differences in mean age, gender distribution, total cell number or subset yield were found between patients and healthy donors. A total of under 140,000,000 sorted cells were examined across all samples, and the number of cells per subset was strongly correlated with RNA yield. The study compared the TCRB repertoires of sorted circulating CD4+ T cell subsets in recently diagnosed type 1 diabetes patients with those in matched healthy donors. Regulatory and stem cell-like memory subsets were obtained from only 8 patients and roughly 8 healthy donors, while naive and central memory subsets were obtained from all 30 or so donors.

What the research found in general, with its limitations: The naive, central memory and regulatory TCRB repertoires appeared to resemble one another more closely among patients than among healthy donors. In all four CD4+ subsets, TCRB CDR3 length was moderately but significantly shorter in type 1 diabetes patients. Sequencing cDNA rather than genomic DNA could over-represent highly expressing activated cells, although activation and CD3 levels did not differ between groups. Fewer insertions and more nucleotide deletions at VDJ recombination sites were observed in patients with type 1 diabetes, implying thymic rearrangement abnormalities. HLA sub-analyses involved small numbers of individuals, so any influence of HLA type on TCRB rearrangement remained unresolved. Shorter templates might have been favored by PCR, but patient and control samples were amplified and corrected together, so both groups would have been affected equally by any skew.

The sample comprised naive CD4+ T cells from blood. Interpreted using the paper, the cell subset or site label stands for: true naive CD4+ T cells. The sequence was obtained from a woman aged 18-29 years in good health.

The nucleotides are TGTGCCAGCAGCAGGGACCCCGACAGGGACTATGGCTACACCTTC. Translated, it gives CASSRDPDRDYGYTF. Recombination joined TRBV9 with TRBJ1-2, and 7 bases in between align with TRBD1. For CDR1 and CDR2, the germline V gene lists SGDLS and YYNGEE. Spanning cysteine to phenylalanine, the CDR3 consists of 15 amino acids. The kept DNA is CDR3 alone, 45 bases in frame from the first base. V is pruned by 4 bases and J by 3 bases, leaving 9 bases of the junction without a gene match.